These 9 T cell receptor beta chains originate from one sample sequenced in a study of cytomegalovirus exposure and HLA in healthy donors. 13 Jbeta primers and 60 Vbeta primers were used for the PCR. Repertoires were generated with immunoSEQ multiplex PCR, while TCRdb's copy carries only in-frame clones and drops some. The table includes 110,000 or so clones, less than 80% detected once. The source material was PBMCs. These receptors all stem from a woman between 35 and 50 years old in good health and CMV-seropositive.

The gene calls are TRBV7-2 and TRBJ1-1; tentatively, D is TRBD1 (5 bases). The V end was cut by 1 base, the J end by 4 bases, with 10 bases between. The germline V gene has CDR1 SGHTA and CDR2 FQGNSA. This CDR3 has 14 amino acids. The CDR3 region has the DNA TGTGCCAGCAGCTTAGGGGGAGGGGCCACTGAAGCTTTCTTT. Its protein product is CASSLGGGATEAFF.

The CDR3 region has the DNA TGCAGCGTTGAAGGGCGGGCTCGCCGTTACACAGATACGCAGTATTTT. Amino acids: CSVEGRARRYTDTQYF. V usage is TRBV29-1 and J usage is TRBJ2-3, with D tentatively TRBD2 (5 bases). Trimming took 1 base from V and 2 from J, leaving 16 bases between them. The CDR3 is 16 amino acids. In germline, CDR1 is SQVTM, CDR2 ANQGSEA.

The chain uses TRBV7-2 and TRBJ2-5, with D possibly matching TRBD1 (5 bases). Trimming pared 4 bases from V and 1 base from J, leaving 13 bases between. Germline V gene data show CDR1 as SGHTA and CDR2 as FQGNSA. There are 15 residues in the CDR3. The CDR3 spells CASSWRTTTQETQYF. CDR3 coding DNA: TGTGCCAGCAGCTGGCGGACAACTACCCAAGAGACCCAGTACTTC.

For the CDR3, the DNA is TGCGCCAGCAGCCCGGGGAGCCAGCTGAACACTGAAGCTTTCTTT. Translation gives CASSPGSQLNTEAFF. The chain recombines TRBV4-1 with TRBJ1-1; D remains ambiguous. This CDR3 spans 15 amino acids. Germline V CDR1 and CDR2: MGHRA, YSYEKL. V gave up 4 bases and J gave up 0 bases, with 12 bases separating them.

In this sample, this clone turned up a few times. The chain carries TRBV2 and TRBJ1-5; 7 bases are shared with TRBD1. The length of the CDR3 is 13 residues. Looked up from germline, CDR1 is SNHLY and CDR2 is FYNNEI. V dropped 6 bases and J dropped 9; count of bases not matched to a gene: 8. The CDR3 protein is CASRYTGVTPQHF. DNA for the CDR3: TGTGCCAGCAGGTATACAGGGGTGACGCCCCAGCATTTT.

V gene TRBV4-2 combines with J gene TRBJ2-6; 10 nucleotides match TRBD2. Germline-derived CDR1 and CDR2 are LGHNA and YNFKEQ. The V gene end was trimmed by 4 bases and the J gene end by 0 bases; junction bases not matched to a gene: 9. The CDR3 is made up of 19 amino acids. CDR3 DNA sequence: TGTGCCAGCAGCCCCTATCAGCGGGAGGGCCCCTCTGGGGCCAACGTCCTGACTTTC. Its translation: CASSPYQREGPSGANVLTF.

The rearrangement uses TRBV4-1 and TRBJ2-7; TRBD1 matches 7 bases. V trimming: 0 bases; J trimming: 5 bases; junction bases outside the gene matches: 10. The CDR3 contains 16 residues. Germline V gene data show CDR1 as MGHRA and CDR2 as YSYEKL. CDR3 sequence: CASSQDNAGGKNEQYF. The CDR3 DNA is TGCGCCAGCAGCCAAGATAACGCAGGGGGTAAGAACGAGCAGTACTTC.

The chain combines TRBV5-1 with TRBJ2-4, with unresolved D. This CDR3 spans 13 amino acids. V was pared by 2 bases and J by 6 bases, with 9 bases between. Per the germline V gene, CDR1 is SGHRS and CDR2 is YFSETQ. This chain's CDR3 is CASSLGGRNIQYF. Here the CDR3 DNA reads TGCGCCAGCAGCTTAGGCGGCAGAAACATTCAGTACTTC. Using reference TRBV5-1 and TRBJ2-4 for the parts outside the CDR3, the full variable domain is KAGVTQTPRYLIKTRGQQVTLSCSPISGHRSVSWYQQTPGQGLQFLFEYFSETQRNKGNFPGRFSGRQFSNSRSEMNVSTLELGDSALYLCASSLGGRNIQYFGAGTRLSVL.

About this clone: Other DNA sequences in the same sample also yield this CDR3. The genes are TRBV5-1 and TRBJ2-3; 8 bases agree with TRBD1. Germline values: CDR1 SGHRS, CDR2 YFSETQ. This CDR3 is 14 amino acids long. J was trimmed by 3 bases and V by 0 bases; bases with no gene match: 0. For the CDR3, the DNA is TGCGCCAGCAGCTTGGACAGGGGGACAGATACGCAGTATTTT. It specifies CASSLDRGTDTQYF.